Shown below are 25 T cell receptor beta chains from a single sample sequenced in a study of blood T cell repertoires in COVID-19. Here immunoSEQ multiplex PCR was the method, and the copy in TCRdb shows in-frame clones only, minus some. Found here are over 85,000 clones, 88% of them singletons; the top ten hold over 3%. Specimen: peripheral blood. Source of these receptors: a woman aged 45-59 years with acute or convalescent COVID-19.

The rearrangement uses TRBV24-1 and TRBJ2-1; D possibly matches TRBD1 or TRBD2 (6 bases each). Germline V gene lookup returns CDR1 KGHDR and CDR2 SFDVKD. The CDR3 sequence is 16 residues long. Between the trimmed V and J ends, which lost 4 bases and 2 bases, there was a span of 14 bases. The CDR3 loop is CATSDLGAGTYNEQFF. Written as DNA, the CDR3 is TGTGCCACCAGTGACTTGGGGGCGGGAACCTACAATGAGCAGTTCTTC.

This chain joins TRBV11-2 and TRBJ2-1, with TRBD2 identical over 7 bases. J lost 4 bases, V lost 4 bases, and 10 bases had no gene match. The CDR3 contains 16 residues. CDR1 is SGHAT and CDR2 is FQNNGV in the germline V gene. The CDR3: CASSSIRDYLYNEQFF. CDR3 DNA sequence: TGTGCCAGCAGCTCCATCCGGGACTATTTATACAATGAGCAGTTCTTC.

The gene calls are TRBV28 and TRBJ2-1, with TRBD2 matching over 12 bases. Trimming took 6 bases from V and 10 from J; bases not matched to a gene: 7. The germline V gene has CDR1 MDHEN and CDR2 SYDVKM. The CDR3 loop spans 14 amino acids. For the CDR3, the DNA is TGTGCCAGCAGCCGCCCAGGGACTAGCGGGGAGCAGTTCTTC. This encodes CASSRPGTSGEQFF.

This sequence joins TRBV19 and TRBJ2-3, with D tentatively TRBD2 (5 bases). Between the trimmed V and J ends, which lost 7 bases and 1 base, there was a span of 15 bases. This CDR3 spans 15 amino acids. Germline-derived CDR1 and CDR2 are LNHDA and SQIVND (reference sequence). The CDR3 sequence: CASKRGRQRTDTQYF. DNA for the CDR3: TGTGCCAGTAAAAGAGGGAGACAACGCACAGATACGCAGTATTTT.

The V and J genes are TRBV20-1 and TRBJ2-5; 12 bases are shared with TRBD1. The V segment lost 3 bases and the J segment 5 bases; nucleotides outside the gene matches: 10. There are 16 residues in the CDR3. Per germline, CDR1 DFQATT and CDR2 SNEGSKA (reference sequence). As DNA, the CDR3 is TGCAGTGCTAGTAGTTGGGACAGGGGGCCTTTGGAGACCCAGTACTTC. This encodes CSASSWDRGPLETQYF.

This chain joins TRBV5-1 and TRBJ2-5; perhaps TRBD2 as D (6 bases). The CDR3 totals 15 residues. CDR1 and CDR2 (germline): SGHRS, YFSETQ. Trimming removed 4 bases from V and 3 bases from J, with 16 bases in between. Written as DNA, the CDR3 is TGCGCCAGCAGCCACCTACGGGGGACGGAAGAGACCCAGTACTTC. Its protein is CASSHLRGTEETQYF.

The gene calls are TRBV25-1 and TRBJ2-1; 10 bases are a match to TRBD2. This CDR3 is built from 16 residues. With V trimmed by 2 bases and J by 7 bases, 8 bases remained unmatched. CDR1 and CDR2 from the germline V gene are MGHDK and SYGVNS. CDR3 amino acids: CASSELAGARGNEQFF. The CDR3 coding sequence is TGTGCCAGCAGTGAACTAGCGGGAGCGCGGGGGAATGAGCAGTTCTTC. Variable domain in full (rest from reference TRBV25-1 and TRBJ2-1): EADIYQTPRYLVIGTGKKITLECSQTMGHDKMYWYQQDPGMELHLIHYSYGVNSTEKGDLSSESTVSRIRTEHFPLTLESARPSHTSQYLCASSELAGARGNEQFFGPGTRLTVL.

The chain couples TRBV6-5 to TRBJ2-1; possibly TRBD2 for D (6 bases). V was pared by 2 bases and J by 6 bases, with 14 bases between. The CDR3 loop spans 15 amino acids. CDR1 is MNHEY and CDR2 is SVGAGI in the germline V gene. CDR3 loop: CASSYRRLGGNEQFF. The CDR3 bases are TGTGCCAGCAGTTACCGCCGACTAGGTGGCAATGAGCAGTTCTTC.

The chain couples TRBV18 to TRBJ2-7; 7 bases align to TRBD2. Germline trimming cut 2 bases from V and 0 bases from J; bases unmatched to any gene: 4. The CDR3 spans 15 residues. From germline, CDR1 is KGHSH and CDR2 LQKENI. CDR3 coding DNA: TGTGCCAGCTCACCAGGAGCTAGCGGCTCCTACGAGCAGTACTTC. It yields the protein CASSPGASGSYEQYF.

CDR3 amino acids: CASSPTENYGYTF. Here the CDR3 DNA reads TGTGCCAGCTCACCCACCGAGAACTATGGCTACACCTTC. The chain employs TRBV18 and TRBJ1-2; D gene ambiguous. Trimming cost V 3 bases and J 2 bases, with 7 bases left between them. This CDR3 comprises 13 residues. Germline V CDR1 and CDR2: KGHSH, LQKENI.

J is TRBJ2-7 and V is TRBV30; 7 bases fit TRBD2. From germline, CDR1 is GTSNPN and CDR2 SVGIG (reference sequence). The CDR3 is 14 amino acids. J was trimmed by 2 bases and V by 4 bases; bases with no gene match: 8. The CDR3 DNA reads as TGTGCCTGGATCCCGGGAGGCCCTACCTACGAGCAGTACTTC. Amino acids: CAWIPGGPTYEQYF.

The V call is TRBV5-6, the J call TRBJ2-7; 10 nucleotides match TRBD1. The CDR3 is made up of 14 amino acids. Germline V lookup: CDR1 SGHDT, CDR2 YYEEEE. Germline trimming cut 4 bases from V and 6 bases from J; bases unmatched to any gene: 7. The CDR3 loop is CASSVGTGAGEQYF. The CDR3 DNA follows: TGTGCCAGCAGCGTCGGGACAGGGGCTGGCGAGCAGTACTTC.

J is TRBJ1-3 and V is TRBV19; TRBD1 agrees at 7 bases. CDR3 length: 16 amino acids. Germline assignment: CDR1 LNHDA and CDR2 SQIVND (reference sequence). Losses at the gene ends were 1 base for V and 3 bases for J; bases not matched to a gene: 6. CDR3 in amino acids: CASSIGGRGFGNTIYF. The CDR3 region has the DNA TGTGCCAGTAGTATAGGCGGCAGGGGGTTTGGAAACACCATATATTTT.

The chain is built from TRBV28 and TRBJ2-1; D perhaps matches TRBD2 (5 bases). Between the trimmed V and J ends, which lost 4 bases and 5 bases, there was a span of 15 bases. CDR3 length: 15 residues. Germline V CDR1 and CDR2: MDHEN, SYDVKM. This chain's CDR3 is CASSSPLGADNEQFF. The CDR3 DNA follows: TGTGCCAGCAGTTCACCATTGGGAGCGGACAATGAGCAGTTCTTC.

The rearrangement uses TRBV5-4 and TRBJ1-2, with TRBD1 matching over 8 bases. From germline, CDR1 is SGHNT and CDR2 YYREEE (reference sequence). The trim removed 1 base at V and 3 bases at J, leaving 8 bases unmatched. The CDR3 loop spans 16 amino acids. CDR3 region: CASSLTDRVEYYGYTF. The DNA for the CDR3 is TGTGCCAGCAGCTTGACGGACAGGGTCGAATACTATGGCTACACCTTC.

V and J are TRBV15 and TRBJ1-5; no reliable D call. This CDR3 has 15 amino acids. V was cut by 0 bases and J by 12 bases, with 18 bases left in between. CDR1 LNHNV and CDR2 YYDKDF come from the germline V gene (reference sequence). The CDR3 nucleotides read TGTGCCACCAGCAGAGAGGTCAGGTCCCAACGGTTCCAGCATTTT. Translated, it gives CATSREVRSQRFQHF. Supplemented by reference TRBV15 and TRBJ1-5, the full variable domain reads DAMVIQNPRYQVTQFGKPVTLSCSQTLNHNVMYWYQQKSSQAPKLLFHYYDKDFNNEADTPDNFQSRRPNTSFCFLDIRSPGLGDTAMYLCATSREVRSQRFQHFGDGTRLSIL.

The rearrangement links TRBV11-3 to TRBJ2-1; 10 bases agree with TRBD2. The CDR3 consists of 16 residues. Looked up from germline, CDR1 is SGHNT and CDR2 is YENEEA. The trim removed 0 bases at V and 7 bases at J, leaving 6 bases unmatched. CDR3: CASSLDGSGRGNEQFF. In nucleotides, the CDR3 is TGTGCCAGCAGCTTAGATGGCAGCGGGAGGGGAAATGAGCAGTTCTTC.

The chain has TRBV12-3 or TRBV12-4 and TRBJ2-7; TRBD2 matches 7 bases. The V segment lost 8 bases and the J segment 3 bases; nucleotides outside the gene matches: 1. This CDR3 comprises 11 residues. The CDR3 spells CASGGGYEQYF. CDR3 DNA: TGTGCCAGCGGGGGGGGCTACGAGCAGTACTTC.

The chain carries TRBV5-1 and TRBJ1-1; no firm D call. CDR1 and CDR2 (germline): SGHRS, YFSETQ. CDR3 size: 14 residues. V lost 2 bases to trimming and J lost 6 bases, with 14 bases between them. The CDR3 DNA sequence: TGCGCCAGCAGCTTCGGGAACCTCAAGGCTGAAGCTTTCTTT. This sequence encodes CASSFGNLKAEAFF.

The V gene is TRBV5-6, the J gene TRBJ2-1, with a possible D match to TRBD2 (6 bases). Germline CDR1 and CDR2: SGHDT and YYEEEE. V was cut by 3 bases and J by 12 bases, with 16 bases left in between. The CDR3 has 13 residues. Here the CDR3 DNA reads TGTGCCAGCAGCTGGGGACTGGTTGGATGGCAGTTCTTC. Translation: CASSWGLVGWQFF.

This chain joins TRBV11-2 and TRBJ2-7; 15 bases map to TRBD2. Looked up from germline, CDR1 is SGHAT and CDR2 is FQNNGV. This CDR3 comprises 19 residues. The J segment lost 1 base and the V segment lost 0 bases, leaving 7 bases of the junction unmatched. This chain's CDR3 is CASSLDPGLAGGWSYEQYF. The CDR3 nucleotides read TGTGCCAGCAGCTTAGATCCGGGACTAGCGGGAGGTTGGTCCTACGAGCAGTACTTC.

This rearrangement joins TRBV29-1 to TRBJ2-1; 8 bases align to TRBD2. This CDR3 has 14 amino acids. V lost 4 bases and J lost 4; bases outside the gene matches: 6. CDR1 and CDR2 from the germline V gene are SQVTM and ANQGSEA. Here the CDR3 reads CSVVRLAGYNEQFF. CDR3 sequence (DNA): TGCAGCGTTGTGAGGCTAGCGGGTTACAATGAGCAGTTCTTC.

The rearrangement links TRBV21-1 to TRBJ1-1. TRBV21-1 is recorded as a pseudogene. The CDR3 totals 11 residues. The CDR3, as DNA: TGTGCCATCCGAATCGGCACTGAAGCTTTCTTT. Protein: CAIRIGTEAFF.

This chain links TRBV27 with TRBJ2-7, with D tentatively TRBD2 (6 bases). V lost 0 bases, J lost 6 bases, and 12 bases lay in between. The CDR3 runs 14 residues. Germline-derived CDR1 and CDR2 are MNHEY and SMNVEV (reference sequence). In DNA form, the CDR3 reads TGTGCCAGCAGTTTATCCCGACTTAGCGGCGAGCAGTACTTC. This gives the protein CASSLSRLSGEQYF.

The chain uses TRBV6-1 and TRBJ2-3; the match to TRBD2 covers 15 bases. Trimming took 4 bases from V and 5 from J; bases not matched to a gene: 4. In germline, CDR1 is MNHNS, CDR2 SASEGT. The CDR3 covers 16 residues. CDR3 DNA: TGTGCCAGCAGTGTAGGACTAGCGGGAGGGATAGATACGCAGTATTTT. Protein product: CASSVGLAGGIDTQYF.